A selection of T cell receptor beta chains follows, all from one sample in a study of sequential checkpoint blockade in melanoma. Method: immunoSEQ multiplex PCR; TCRdb's copy keeps in-frame clones and lacks some. The table shows 27,000 or so clones, with roughly four fifths occurring only once. This specimen was CD8+ T cells sorted from blood (inferred from file names), taken from a patient given nivolumab and ipilimumab in sequence. These receptors came from a human donor with melanoma. CDR3s include the opening cysteine and the closing phenylalanine or tryptophan. Fields, in order: clone size, V gene, D gene, J gene, CDR3 DNA, CDR3 protein. A D gene is named only where the DNA matches it firmly. Rows give clone size only sometimes, using once, few, many, or a class for an expanded clone.

NA	TRBV9	NA	TRBJ2-7	TGTGCCAGCAGCCCAGATGGGGGCTCCTACGAGCAGTACTTC	CASSPDGGSYEQYF
NA	TRBV9	NA	TRBJ2-1	TGTGCCAGCAGCGTAGTTTCCGGGGTCGGCAACAATGAGCAGTTCTTC	CASSVVSGVGNNEQFF
NA	TRBV7-1	TRBD1	TRBJ1-2	TGTGCCAGCAGCCGGGACAGGCGGAAGGCTGGCTACACCTTC	CASSRDRRKAGYTF
NA	TRBV13	NA	TRBJ2-6	TGTGCCAGCAGCTTCTTGTTTGGCGGCTACTCTGGGGCCAACGTCCTGACTTTC	CASSFLFGGYSGANVLTF
NA	TRBV7-2	TRBD1	TRBJ1-2	TGTGCCAGCAGCTCGTCCCGGACAGGGGATGGCTACACCTTC	CASSSSRTGDGYTF
NA	TRBV27	TRBD1	TRBJ1-2	TGTGCCAGCAAAAATACAGGGGGACTCCTCTATGGCTACACCTTC	CASKNTGGLLYGYTF
NA	TRBV7-9	TRBD2	TRBJ2-1	TGTGCCAGCAGCCTTACTATAGCGGGGAGCTCCTACAATGAGCAGTTCTTC	CASSLTIAGSSYNEQFF
NA	TRBV9	NA	TRBJ2-3	TGTGCCAGCCGCCCGGACGCAGGGGATACGCAGTATTTT	CASRPDAGDTQYF
NA	TRBV7-9	TRBD2	TRBJ2-3	TGTGCCAGCAGCCCCACTAGCGGGAGACCAGATACGCAGTATTTT	CASSPTSGRPDTQYF
few	TRBV19	TRBD1	TRBJ2-7	TGTGCCAGTAATCCGGGACAGGGGACCTACGAGCAGTACTTC	CASNPGQGTYEQYF
once	TRBV18	NA	TRBJ2-1	TGTGCCAGCTCACCCCTGGAGGGAAGCAATGAGCAGTTCTTC	CASSPLEGSNEQFF
NA	TRBV4-3	TRBD1	TRBJ1-2	TGCGCCAGCAGCCAAGCGGGGACAGGGATTGGATATGGCTACACCTTC	CASSQAGTGIGYGYTF
once	TRBV6-4	TRBD2	TRBJ2-1	TGTGCCAGCAGTGACTCACCGGGGGGGGGACACAATGAGCAGTTCTTC	CASSDSPGGGHNEQFF
NA	TRBV9	NA	TRBJ2-7	TGTGCCAGCAGCGTAGGGGCAGGTCCCTACGAGCAGTACTTC	CASSVGAGPYEQYF
NA	TRBV27	NA	TRBJ2-7	TGTGCCAGCAGTTTGTACAGGGTAGGTGCCGAGCAGTACTTC	CASSLYRVGAEQYF
NA	TRBV6-1	NA	TRBJ2-5	TGTGCCAGCAGTGAGACCGCTAGCCCCAGAGAGACCCAGTACTTC	CASSETASPRETQYF
NA	TRBV2	NA	TRBJ2-1	TGTGCCAGACCCGGACTACCCTACAATGAGCAGTTCTTC	CARPGLPYNEQFF
NA	TRBV9	NA	TRBJ1-1	TGTGCCAGCAGCGTAGGAGAGGTGAACACTGAAGCTTTCTTT	CASSVGEVNTEAFF
NA	TRBV4-1	NA	TRBJ1-1	TGCGCCAGCAGCCAAGTGGGGGGGACGGAAGCTTTCTTT	CASSQVGGTEAFF
NA	TRBV7-2	NA	TRBJ1-2	TGTGCCAGCAGTCCCGGCGGGGGGCTATATGGCTACACCTTC	CASSPGGGLYGYTF
NA	TRBV5-6	NA	TRBJ2-7	TGTGCCAGCAACCCCACCTCTCCAGGGGCCTACGAGCAGTACTTC	CASNPTSPGAYEQYF
NA	TRBV4-2	NA	TRBJ1-5	TGTGCCAGCAGCCAAGATAGCGCAGGGGCGGGCAATCAGCCCCAGCATTTT	CASSQDSAGAGNQPQHF
NA	TRBV6-6	TRBD2	TRBJ2-7	TGTGCCAGCAGTAGCGGGGGGCAGGAGCAGTACTTC	CASSSGGQEQYF
NA	TRBV6-5	TRBD1	TRBJ2-7	TGTGCCAGCAGTCCCGGGACAGCCTTCGAGCAGTACTTC	CASSPGTAFEQYF
NA	TRBV15	NA	TRBJ2-7	TGTGCCACCAGCGCGGAACTACTCTCCTACGAGCAGTACTTC	CATSAELLSYEQYF
NA	TRBV20-1	TRBD1	TRBJ1-1	TGCAGTGCTAGTGAACAGGGGAAAGCTTTCTTT	CSASEQGKAFF
NA	TRBV28	NA	TRBJ2-1	TGTGCCAGCAGTTTATTAACAGGGAGCTCCTACAATGAGCAGTTCTTC	CASSLLTGSSYNEQFF
NA	TRBV13	NA	TRBJ2-2	TGTGCCAGCAGCTTTGACAGGAACACCGGGGAGCTGTTTTTT	CASSFDRNTGELFF
NA	TRBV19	NA	TRBJ1-2	TGTGCCAGTAGTCCAGAGGGGGTTGGCTACACCTTC	CASSPEGVGYTF